This TCR beta chain was sequenced during a study of shared clonotypes between healthy human individuals. The replicate PCRs on unsorted PBMC were given 250 to 300 ng DNA, which is tens of thousands of T cell genomes. The table came from immunoSEQ multiplex PCR; TCRdb's copy has only in-frame clones and leaves some out. Of 490,000 or so clones in the sample, 79% were seen once. This clone was detected a few times. This receptor was taken from a woman between 40 and 50 years old in good health. Some clones in this sample may be carry-over from other donors' samples. Input material: PBMCs.

CDR3 region: CASRGLANEQFF. The CDR3, as DNA: TGCGCCAGCAGGGGACTAGCCAATGAGCAGTTCTTC. The chain carries TRBV10-1 and TRBJ2-1, with 9 bases that match TRBD2. CDR3 length: 12 residues. Trimming took 6 bases from V and 6 from J; bases not matched to a gene: 0. Germline V CDR1 and CDR2: WNHNN, SYGVQD (reference sequence).